This T cell receptor beta chain was retrieved from a study of T cell responses to AZD1222 COVID-19 vaccine. Study observations and caveats: Breadth and depth of Spike-specific TCRs rose after two AZD1222 doses. Regions left unmutated in variants are reportedly the target of nearly half of spike-specific TCRs.

CDR1 is KGHSH, CDR2 LQKENI, per germline. V shed 1 base and J shed 4 bases, with 8 bases lying between them. The CDR3 extends over 14 amino acids. This clone has a single count. Its target is not known. Profiled with immunoSEQ multiplex PCR; TCRdb holds only in-frame clones, not every one. The sample has roughly 160,000 clones, roughly 87% seen once. The sequencing here drew on peripheral blood, taken 28 days after the second AZD1222 dose. The chain uses TRBV18 and TRBJ1-3, with a weak D call TRBD1 (5 bases). The sequence was collected from an adult who received the AZD1222 COVID-19 vaccine. The CDR3 sequence: CASSPRGPGNTIYF. The CDR3 coding sequence is TGTGCCAGCTCACCACGGGGCCCCGGAAACACCATATATTTT.